This is a list of T cell receptor beta chains from one sample in a study of identical twins. TCRdb recomputed calls from the 5' RACE reads with MiXCR, one row per CDR3 protein. This table holds roughly 290,000 distinct CDR3 sequences, 8% to 9% found once. These data are also associated with another study on yellow fever vaccine responses in identical twins.

Input material: memory (CD45RO+) T cells sorted from blood. These receptors were taken from a young woman in good health. Each CDR3 is given with its conserved first and last residue. A D gene is named only where the DNA matches it firmly. For some rows the clone size is stated as once, few or many, or as a class when expanded; others skip it.

clone size	D gene	V gene	J gene	CDR3 DNA	CDR3 protein
many	-	TRBV6-5	TRBJ1-1	TGTGCCAGCAGTTACGAGGGCTGGAACACTGAAGCTTTCTTT	CASSYEGWNTEAFF
-	TRBD2	TRBV28	TRBJ2-7	TGTGCCAGCAGTTCCACCGCGGGACTAGCGGGATCTTTC	CASSSTAGLAGSF
many	-	TRBV6-5	TRBJ2-1	TGTGCCAGCAGTTCCCCTCTATCCCCGGGACGACAGTTCTTC	CASSSPLSPGRQFF
many	-	TRBV7-9	TRBJ2-1	TGTGCCAGCAGCTTTTTGGACGCCCGGCACAATGAGCAGTTCTTC	CASSFLDARHNEQFF
many	-	TRBV9	TRBJ2-5	TGTGCCAGCAGCGTAGCTTTCGGGACCGCTGAAGAGACCCAGTACTTC	CASSVAFGTAEETQYF
-	TRBD1	TRBV24-1	TRBJ2-5	TGTGCCACCAGTGATCCAGGGACAGGAGGGGAGACCCAGTACTTC	CATSDPGTGGETQYF
-	-	TRBV18	TRBJ2-5	TGTGCCAGCTCACGGGAGGTTGCGGTGGCAGAGACCCAGTACTTC	CASSREVAVAETQYF
few	TRBD2	TRBV20-1	TRBJ2-1	TGCAGTGCTAGGTGGGCGGGAGATTACAATGAGCAGTTCTTC	CSARWAGDYNEQFF
few	-	TRBV7-2	TRBJ2-7	TGTGCCAGCAGCTTAGCGGAGGGGTTAACCTACGAGCAGTACTTC	CASSLAEGLTYEQYF
few	-	TRBV24-1	TRBJ2-5	TGTGCCACCAGTGATTCGCCCATGGGAGAGACCCAGTACTTC	CATSDSPMGETQYF
-	-	TRBV6-1	TRBJ1-2	TGTGCCAGCAGTGTAGGCCCTGCCTTGGACTATGGCTACACCTTC	CASSVGPALDYGYTF
few	-	TRBV28	TRBJ2-3	TGTGCCAGCAGTCCACAGGGAACTAGCACAGATACGCAGTATTTT	CASSPQGTSTDTQYF
-	TRBD2	TRBV6-5	TRBJ2-5	TGTGCCAGCAGTTACAAGCGGGGTGAGACCCAGTACTTC	CASSYKRGETQYF
-	-	TRBV14	TRBJ1-2	TGTGCCAGCAGCGTACAGGACTATGTCTACACCTTC	CASSVQDYVYTF
many	-	TRBV20-1	TRBJ1-1	TGCAGTGCTAGAGATTACGACTTTGGCACTGAAGCTTTCTTT	CSARDYDFGTEAFF
-	-	TRBV6-4	TRBJ2-1	TGTGCCAGCAGTGACTCTGGGGGCGTATCCTACAATGAGCAGTTCTTC	CASSDSGGVSYNEQFF
many	-	TRBV5-1	TRBJ2-3	TGCGCCAGCAGCTTGGCAAGACAGGCTGGGATAGATACGCAGTATTTT	CASSLARQAGIDTQYF
-	-	TRBV18	TRBJ2-7	TGTGCCAGCTCACCATCGTTAACAGCCTACGAGCAGTACTTC	CASSPSLTAYEQYF
-	TRBD1	TRBV7-8	TRBJ1-1	TGTGCCAGCAGCCCCTCCCAGGGGGCAAACACTGAAGCTTTCTTT	CASSPSQGANTEAFF
-	TRBD1	TRBV5-6	TRBJ2-3	TGTGCCAGCAGCCAGACAGGGATCACAGATACGCAGTATTTT	CASSQTGITDTQYF